Listed here are 19 T cell receptor beta chains from one sample, sequenced in a study of spatial heterogeneity in lung cancer. As for time point: blood at routine non-recurrence follow-up after resection. TCRdb reprocessed the 5' RACE reads via MiXCR and lists one record per CDR3 protein. The sample shows 45,000 to 55,000 distinct CDR3 sequences, roughly 10% of them seen only once. Source: PBMCs, taken at follow-up. The receptors derive from a male donor with early-stage non-small cell lung cancer.

This clonotype was counted ten times or more. The genes are TRBV6-5 and TRBJ1-2, with 10 bases fitting TRBD1. After removal of 6 bases from V and 4 bases from J, the junction contained 8 bases not matched to a gene. The CDR3 loop spans 15 amino acids. Germline V gene lookup returns CDR1 MNHEY and CDR2 SVGAGI. The CDR3 spells CASSSDRGRGYGYTF. The DNA for the CDR3 is TGTGCCAGCAGCTCCGACAGGGGGCGGGGCTATGGCTACACCTTC.

The sample holds many counts of this clonotype. This chain connects TRBV23-1 to TRBJ2-7; 8 bases are shared with TRBD2. TRBV23-1 is treated as an ORF (open reading frame) with a function not yet certain. Unmatched junction bases numbered 13, after V lost 3 bases and J lost 3 bases. The CDR3 is 17 residues long. The chain's CDR3 is CASSHHSVLADLYEQYF. CDR3 coding DNA: TGCGCCAGCAGTCATCACAGTGTACTAGCGGACCTCTACGAGCAGTACTTC.

This clonotype has a count of ten or more. The rearrangement joins TRBV10-3 to TRBJ1-3, with 7 positions matching TRBD1. The trim removed 3 bases at V and 4 bases at J, leaving 3 bases unmatched. CDR1 is ENHRY and CDR2 is SYGVKD in the germline V gene. The CDR3 sequence is 14 residues long. The CDR3 nucleotides read TGTGCCATCAGTGAAGGGACAGCCGGAAACACCATATATTTT. The encoded protein is CAISEGTAGNTIYF.

The gene calls are TRBV5-4 and TRBJ2-7, with 9 nucleotides matching TRBD1. Germline-derived CDR1 and CDR2 are SGHNT and YYREEE (reference sequence). This CDR3 has 15 residues. Trimming cost V 2 bases and J 0 bases; bases outside gene matches: 3. The CDR3 bases are TGTGCCAGCAGCTTAATGGACAGGGGCTCCTACGAGCAGTACTTC. Its protein product is CASSLMDRGSYEQYF.

This clonotype came up many times. This chain connects TRBV24-1 to TRBJ2-3; TRBD2 might be the D (6 bases). The CDR3 is 17 amino acids. Germline CDR1 is KGHDR and CDR2 is SFDVKD. V lost 3 bases and J 0 bases, leaving 15 bases between the germline ends. DNA for the CDR3: TGTGCCACCAGTGATGCCGGAGGGACCTCTAGCACAGATACGCAGTATTTT. Its protein is CATSDAGGTSSTDTQYF.

This chain uses TRBV20-1 with TRBJ1-5, with D unclear. There are 15 residues in the CDR3. Between the trimmed V and J ends, which lost 0 bases and 1 base, there was a span of 10 bases. CDR1 DFQATT and CDR2 SNEGSKA come from the germline V gene (reference sequence). CDR3 in amino acids: CSARDSWESNQPQHF. CDR3 nucleotides: TGCAGTGCTAGAGATTCCTGGGAGAGCAATCAGCCCCAGCATTTT.

This clonotype was recorded at least ten times. V is TRBV12-3 or TRBV12-4 and J is TRBJ1-5, with TRBD1 as a possible D gene (5 bases). This CDR3 has 14 residues. V lost 3 bases, J lost 3 bases, and 9 bases lay in between. CDR3 loop: CASSFWGHNQPQHF. CDR3 DNA: TGTGCCAGCAGTTTCTGGGGCCACAATCAGCCCCAGCATTTT.

In DNA form, the CDR3 reads TGTGCCAGCAGTAAGGGGGTGATCCAAGAGACCCAGTACTTC. Protein product: CASSKGVIQETQYF. The rearrangement uses TRBV6-2 or TRBV6-3 and TRBJ2-5, with a weak D call TRBD1 (6 bases). CDR1 is MNHEY, CDR2 SVGEGT, per germline. The CDR3 loop spans 14 amino acids. The V end lost 5 bases, the J end lost 1 base, and 11 bases lay between the germline ends.

The CDR3 coding sequence is TGTGCCTGCCAGGCGGGGAGCTCTGGAAACACCATATATTTT. It is translated as CACQAGSSGNTIYF. The chain couples TRBV30 to TRBJ1-3; D uncertain. The CDR3 contains 14 residues. Germline V CDR1 and CDR2: GTSNPN, SVGIG (reference sequence). V was pared by 6 bases and J by 0 bases, with 12 bases between.

Many counts were recorded for this clonotype. The V and J genes are TRBV28 and TRBJ1-2; D may be TRBD1 (5 bases). V lost 6 bases and J lost 5, with 13 bases in between. This CDR3 has 13 amino acids. CDR1 is MDHEN, CDR2 SYDVKM, per germline. This chain's CDR3 is CASREGERYGYTF. For the CDR3, the DNA is TGTGCCAGCAGAGAAGGGGAGCGGTATGGCTACACCTTC.

This chain joins TRBV5-1 and TRBJ1-1, with a weak D call TRBD1 (5 bases). The CDR3 extends over 15 amino acids. Trimming took off 4 bases at V and 0 bases at J, with 13 bases between the two ends. Germline V CDR1 and CDR2: SGHRS, YFSETQ. CDR3 in DNA: TGCGCCAGCAGCCCCGAGGGACCGCTGAACACTGAAGCTTTCTTT. Encoded protein: CASSPEGPLNTEAFF.

V usage is TRBV9 and J usage is TRBJ1-2; 8 bases map to TRBD1. In germline, CDR1 is SGDLS, CDR2 YYNGEE. The CDR3 runs 15 residues. Losses at the gene ends were 2 bases for V and 4 bases for J; bases not matched to a gene: 7. The CDR3 protein is CASSVDRVASYGYTF. CDR3 bases: TGTGCCAGCAGCGTGGACAGGGTGGCGTCCTATGGCTACACCTTC.

This clonotype was counted ten times or more. The chain couples TRBV3-1 to TRBJ2-6; 7 bases agree with TRBD1. Germline CDR1 and CDR2: LGHDT and YNNKEL (reference sequence). V lost 0 bases to trimming and J lost 11 bases; unmatched junction nucleotides: 4. The CDR3 length is 14 residues. The CDR3 bases are TGTGCCAGCAGCCAAGAGGGGACAGACCACGTCCTGACTTTC. Amino acids: CASSQEGTDHVLTF.

This clonotype was detected a few times. This clone may be a read error of a much larger clone one base away. CDR3: CASSFENTEAFF. For the CDR3, the DNA is TGTGCCAGCAGCTTCGAGAACACTGAAGCTTTCTTT. The chain employs TRBV7-2 and TRBJ1-1, with unresolved D. The length of the CDR3 is 12 residues. V lost 3 bases to trimming and J lost 1 base, with 3 bases between them. Germline loops: CDR1 SGHTA, CDR2 FQGNSA.

The chain has TRBV12-3 or TRBV12-4 and TRBJ2-7; weak D call: TRBD2 (6 bases). Trimming removed 5 bases from V and 11 bases from J, with 16 bases in between. This CDR3 is 12 amino acids long. CDR3 in amino acids: CASSLGRSSEYF. The DNA for the CDR3 is TGTGCCAGCAGTCTCGGGAGAAGCTCGGAGTACTTC.

The table lists this clonotype with a few counts. This rearrangement joins TRBV28 to TRBJ2-7, with 14 bases lining up with TRBD2. Germline V gene data show CDR1 as MDHEN and CDR2 as SYDVKM. Trimming took 6 bases from V and 3 from J; bases not matched to a gene: 4. The CDR3 has 15 residues. CDR3 coding DNA: TGTGCCAGCAGGCAGGGACTAGCGGGGGTCTACGAGCAGTACTTC. The encoded protein is CASRQGLAGVYEQYF.

This clonotype was counted many times. This chain links TRBV6-2 or TRBV6-3 with TRBJ2-3; D is uncertain. Per the germline V gene, CDR1 is MNHEY and CDR2 is SVGEGT. CDR3 size: 13 residues. The ends were cut back, 7 bases at V and 3 bases at J, with 11 bases in the middle. The CDR3 sequence: CASNPQITDTQYF. CDR3 in DNA: TGTGCCAGCAACCCACAGATTACAGATACGCAGTATTTT.

This clonotype occurred many times. V is TRBV27 and J is TRBJ1-6; D remains unclear. The CDR3 covers 13 residues. The V end lost 2 bases, the J end lost 5 bases, and 4 bases lay between the germline ends. The V gene's germline CDR1 is MNHEY and CDR2 SMNVEV (reference sequence). Here the CDR3 DNA reads TGTGCCAGCAGTTTAACCGATAATTCACCCCTCCACTTT. Translating gives CASSLTDNSPLHF.

For this clonotype: A clone one base away is much larger, so this may be a read error. The chain couples TRBV29-1 to TRBJ2-7; the D gene is possibly TRBD1 (7 bases). Germline V gives CDR1 SQVTM, CDR2 ANQGSEA. The CDR3 runs 13 residues. Here the CDR3 reads CSVDGGGGYGQYF. The CDR3 coding sequence is TGCAGCGTTGATGGAGGGGGCGGCTACGGGCAGTACTTC.